The rows below give T cell receptor beta chains drawn from one sample of a study of blood T cell repertoires in COVID-19. Generated by immunoSEQ multiplex PCR, the TCRdb table keeps only in-frame clones and is missing some. Of about 16,000 clones listed, about 90% are singletons. Specimen: peripheral blood. Receptor source: a man aged 55 to 70 with active COVID-19. The CDR3 runs from the conserved cysteine through the conserved F or W. A D gene is named only where the DNA matches it firmly.

J: TRBJ2-1
V: TRBV15
D: TRBD2
DNA: TGTGCCACCAGGGCGGGGGGGCTTATAGACAATGAGCAGTTCTTC
CDR3: CATRAGGLIDNEQFF

J: TRBJ1-6
V: TRBV18
D: -
DNA: TGTGCCAGCTCACCACCGGCAGGGGTTAACTTTTCACCCCTCCACTTT
CDR3: CASSPPAGVNFSPLHF

J: TRBJ1-1
V: TRBV10-3
D: -
DNA: TGTGCCATCAGTTTAACAGGGACTGAAGCTTTCTTT
CDR3: CAISLTGTEAFF

J: TRBJ2-1
V: TRBV4-1
D: TRBD2
DNA: TGCGCCAGCAGCCAAACCGGACTAGCGGGCACCTACAATGAGCAGTTCTTC
CDR3: CASSQTGLAGTYNEQFF

J: TRBJ1-6
V: TRBV28
D: -
DNA: TGTGCCAGCAGGGAAGGACAGACGGGTGTCTCCTATAATTCACCCCTCCACTTT
CDR3: CASREGQTGVSYNSPLHF

J: TRBJ2-5
V: TRBV5-1
D: -
DNA: TGCGCCAGCAGCTTGGCTACCGATTATACAGCCCAGTACTTC
CDR3: CASSLATDYTAQYF

J: TRBJ1-2
V: TRBV6-5
D: -
DNA: TGTGCCGGACTAAATGGGACGAACTATGGCTACACCTTC
CDR3: CAGLNGTNYGYTF

J: TRBJ1-2
V: TRBV5-4
D: TRBD1
DNA: TGTGCCAGCAGCTTTGGGACAGGGGATAACTATGGCTACACCTTC
CDR3: CASSFGTGDNYGYTF

J: TRBJ1-2
V: TRBV19
D: TRBD1
DNA: TGTGCCAGTAGGAATCGGGACAGGGGGCATGGCTACACCTTC
CDR3: CASRNRDRGHGYTF

J: TRBJ1-3
V: TRBV20-1
D: -
DNA: TGCAGTGCTAGTTTCCTTGGGCCGAGCTCTGGAAACACCATATATTTT
CDR3: CSASFLGPSSGNTIYF

J: TRBJ2-4
V: TRBV6-5
D: -
DNA: TGTGCCAGCAGTTACTCTGGCAGGGTGAGAAACATTCAGTACTTC
CDR3: CASSYSGRVRNIQYF

J: TRBJ2-1
V: TRBV14
D: -
DNA: TGTGCCAGCAGCCCGGTGGGGGGAGGTGAGCAGTTCTTC
CDR3: CASSPVGGGEQFF

J: TRBJ1-2
V: TRBV2
D: TRBD1
DNA: TGTGCCATCAGAGAGGGGGCCTTACGAGGCTACACCTTC
CDR3: CAIREGALRGYTF

J: TRBJ2-5
V: TRBV24-1
D: -
DNA: TGTGCCACCAGTGACCCAAAGGGGTCGAACCAAGAGACCCAGTACTTC
CDR3: CATSDPKGSNQETQYF

J: TRBJ1-4
V: TRBV2
D: TRBD1
DNA: TGTGCCAGCAGTGAACTGGCAGGGGGCGGAAAACTGTTTTTT
CDR3: CASSELAGGGKLFF

J: TRBJ2-5
V: TRBV5-1
D: TRBD1
DNA: TGCGCCAGCAGCATATCCGGGACAGGGGTACAAGAGACCCAGTACTTC
CDR3: CASSISGTGVQETQYF

J: TRBJ2-3
V: TRBV10-3
D: TRBD1
DNA: TGTGCCACCAAGCCGGACAGGCGTTTAGATACGCAGTATTTT
CDR3: CATKPDRRLDTQYF

J: TRBJ2-7
V: TRBV19
D: -
DNA: TGTGCCAGTAGTATGGATCGGACAGATAACGAGCAGTACTTC
CDR3: CASSMDRTDNEQYF

J: TRBJ1-1
V: TRBV7-3
D: TRBD1
DNA: TGTGCCAGCGGGACAGGGAACACTGAAGCTTTCTTT
CDR3: CASGTGNTEAFF

J: TRBJ1-5
V: TRBV6-5
D: -
DNA: TGTGCCAGCACTCCTTTAGGCAGCGGGGATCAGCCCCAGCATTTT
CDR3: CASTPLGSGDQPQHF